This T cell receptor beta chain was captured in a study of T cells after yellow fever vaccination. Comments on this clonotype: Its antigen is not identified.

Study observations and caveats: The study found a weaker secondary response that peaked faster, day 5 versus 15. Although most clonotypes did not, a small share appeared in both CD4 and CD8 compartments.

Germline V gene data show CDR1 as DFQATT and CDR2 as SNEGSKA (reference sequence). V lost 0 bases, J lost 6 bases, and 15 bases lay in between. The CDR3 runs to 15 residues. Researchers made TCR cDNA using 5'RACE template switching, and this step added a universal primer site and UMIs. One entry per CDR3 protein results from TCRdb running MiXCR on the 5' RACE reads. The repertoire holds some 320,000 distinct CDR3 sequences, with approximately 8% as singletons. This sequence joins TRBV20-1 and TRBJ2-1, with no clear D. Sequencing was performed on CD4+ T cells sorted from PBMCs, taken 5 days after the yellow fever booster vaccination. The source of this sequence is a man aged 18 to 30 who received the YFV17D yellow fever vaccine. The CDR3 here is CSARDGRVISNEQFF. In nucleotides, the CDR3 is TGCAGTGCTAGAGATGGCCGGGTTATCAGCAATGAGCAGTTCTTC.